Described below is a single T cell receptor (beta chain) sequence and its context. Its antigen is not known. CD4+ cells underwent separation, giving CD45RA+ naive and CD45RA-negative memory subsets. This sample is part of a study of shared clonotypes between healthy human individuals. Study in general: The donor group consisted of a couple of women and a few men, aged 18 to 49. Study-level points and caveats: Shared clonotypes: roughly 4.7% naive CD4, about 3.3% naive CD8, 2.3% memory CD4, under 0.5% memory CD8.

The input for sorted-subset replicate PCRs was approximately 200 ng DNA, 25,000 to 35,000 T cell genomes. Sequenced by immunoSEQ multiplex PCR; TCRdb stores in-frame clones only, minus some. This sample yields 2 million to 2.5 million clones, of which approximately 96% are seen a single time; more than 0.1% belongs to the top ten. Germline assignment: CDR1 SGHTA and CDR2 FQGNSA. The V and J ends lost 5 bases and 6 bases, in that order; junction bases with no gene match: 8. The CDR3 contains 15 residues. The sequence was collected from a man younger than 35 in good health. The genes are TRBV7-2 and TRBJ2-2; 8 bases line up with TRBD2. The material sequenced was naive CD4+ T cells sorted from blood. This sample's subset: CD45RA+ positively selected. The CDR3 sequence: CASSASGGKAGELFF. The CDR3 DNA follows: TGTGCCAGCAGCGCCTCGGGAGGGAAGGCCGGGGAGCTGTTTTTT.